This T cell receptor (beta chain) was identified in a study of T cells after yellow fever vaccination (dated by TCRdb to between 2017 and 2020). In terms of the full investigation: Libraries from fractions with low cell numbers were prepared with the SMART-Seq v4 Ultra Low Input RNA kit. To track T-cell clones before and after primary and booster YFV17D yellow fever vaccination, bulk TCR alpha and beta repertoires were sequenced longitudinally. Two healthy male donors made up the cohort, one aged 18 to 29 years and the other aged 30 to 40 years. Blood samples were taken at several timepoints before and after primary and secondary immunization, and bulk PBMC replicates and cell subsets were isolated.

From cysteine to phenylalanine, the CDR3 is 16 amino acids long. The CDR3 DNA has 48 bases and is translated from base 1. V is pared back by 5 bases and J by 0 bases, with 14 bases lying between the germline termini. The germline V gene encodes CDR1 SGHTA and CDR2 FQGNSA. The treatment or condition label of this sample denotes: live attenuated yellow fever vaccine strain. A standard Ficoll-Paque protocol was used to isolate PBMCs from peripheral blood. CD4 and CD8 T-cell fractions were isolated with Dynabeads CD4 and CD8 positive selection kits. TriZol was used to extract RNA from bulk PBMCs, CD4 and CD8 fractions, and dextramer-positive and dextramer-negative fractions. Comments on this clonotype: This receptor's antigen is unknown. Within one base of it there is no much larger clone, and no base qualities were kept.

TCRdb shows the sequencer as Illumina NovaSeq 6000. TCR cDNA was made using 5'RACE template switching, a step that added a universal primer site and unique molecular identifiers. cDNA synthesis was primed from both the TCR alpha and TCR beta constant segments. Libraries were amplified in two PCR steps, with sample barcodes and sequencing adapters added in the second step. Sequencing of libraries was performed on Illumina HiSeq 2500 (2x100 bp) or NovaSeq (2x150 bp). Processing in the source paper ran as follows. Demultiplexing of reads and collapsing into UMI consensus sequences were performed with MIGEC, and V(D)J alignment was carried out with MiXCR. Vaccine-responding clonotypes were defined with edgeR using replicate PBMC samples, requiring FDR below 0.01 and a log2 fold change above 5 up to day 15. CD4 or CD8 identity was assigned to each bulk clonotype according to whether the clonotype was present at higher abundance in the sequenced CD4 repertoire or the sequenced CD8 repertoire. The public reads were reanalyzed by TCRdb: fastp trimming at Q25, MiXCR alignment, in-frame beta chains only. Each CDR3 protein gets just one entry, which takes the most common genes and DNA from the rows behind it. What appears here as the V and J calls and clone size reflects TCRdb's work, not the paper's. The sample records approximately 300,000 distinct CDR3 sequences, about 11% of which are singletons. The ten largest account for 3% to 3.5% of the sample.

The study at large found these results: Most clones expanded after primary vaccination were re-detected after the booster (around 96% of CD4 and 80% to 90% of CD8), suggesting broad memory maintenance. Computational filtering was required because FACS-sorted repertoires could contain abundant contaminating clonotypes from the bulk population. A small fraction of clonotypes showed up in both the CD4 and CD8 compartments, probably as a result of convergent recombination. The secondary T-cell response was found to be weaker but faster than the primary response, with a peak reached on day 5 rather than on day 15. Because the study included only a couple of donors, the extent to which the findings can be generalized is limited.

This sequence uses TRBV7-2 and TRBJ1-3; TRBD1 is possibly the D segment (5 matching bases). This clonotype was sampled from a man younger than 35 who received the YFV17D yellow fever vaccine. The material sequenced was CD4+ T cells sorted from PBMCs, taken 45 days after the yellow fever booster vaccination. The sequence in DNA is TGTGCCAGCAGCCCGGCGGGACTCCCCTCTGGAAACACCATATATTTT. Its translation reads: CASSPAGLPSGNTIYF.